Listed here are 5 T cell receptor beta chains from one sample, sequenced in a study of post-analysis software for immune sequencing data. Study results and caveats: Several TRBV segments (TRBV5-6, TRBV5-1 and TRBV20-1 among them) occurred more frequently in patients than in controls.

Unique molecular identifiers were built into the TCR beta cDNA libraries. Via MiXCR, TCRdb re-called the PCR reads, giving one row per CDR3 protein. The repertoire holds roughly 730,000 distinct CDR3 sequences, with less than 35% as singletons. These receptors lack a known antigen. Source material: blood. Receptors were obtained from a girl aged 10 to 17 with multiple sclerosis.

The rearrangement joins TRBV12-3 or TRBV12-4 to TRBJ1-1; D is undetermined. Trimming stripped 11 bases from V and 2 bases from J, with 15 bases between. This CDR3 spans 13 amino acids. DNA for the CDR3: TGTGCCTCTAGGTGGAAGGGTAACACTGAAGCTTTCTTT. Translating gives CASRWKGNTEAFF.

This clonotype was seen more than once but under ten times. The V call is TRBV7-9, the J call TRBJ1-5; unclear D gene. The CDR3 loop spans 15 amino acids. V lost 11 bases, J lost 0 bases, and 17 bases lay in between. Germline loops: CDR1 SEHNR, CDR2 FQNEAQ (reference sequence). The CDR3 spells CAGRRRTNSNQPQHF. The DNA of the CDR3 is TGTGCCGGGCGTCGCAGGACTAATAGCAATCAGCCCCAGCATTTT.

The chain recombines TRBV7-8 with TRBJ1-2; no reliable D call. This CDR3 has 16 amino acids. CDR1 and CDR2 from the germline V gene are SGHVS and FQNEAQ. V lost 0 bases, J lost 0 bases, and 11 bases lay in between. The CDR3 coding sequence is TGTGCCAGCAGCTTAGCGGGTGGCAGCTCTAACTATGGCTACACCTTC. This gives the protein CASSLAGGSSNYGYTF.

The table lists this clonotype with a few counts. The chain employs TRBV20-1 and TRBJ2-1; no reliable D call. The CDR3 extends over 11 amino acids. Germline V gives CDR1 DFQATT, CDR2 SNEGSKA (reference sequence). V lost 7 bases and J lost 5, with 9 bases in between. This CDR3 is CSVLGDNEQFF. The CDR3 DNA is TGCAGTGTGCTAGGAGACAATGAGCAGTTCTTC.

The V gene is TRBV11-2, the J gene TRBJ2-1; 7 nucleotides line up with TRBD2. This CDR3 contains 14 residues. Losses at the gene ends were 2 bases for V and 9 bases for J; bases not matched to a gene: 7. Germline CDR1 is SGHAT and CDR2 is FQNNGV. This CDR3 reads CASSLILASSEQFF. In DNA form, the CDR3 reads TGTGCCAGCAGCTTAATACTAGCGAGTAGTGAGCAGTTCTTC.